A single sample is the source of the 17 T cell receptor beta chains below, sequenced in a study of Ad26.COV2.S vaccination and SARS-CoV-2 variants. Regarding treatment: roughly 18 received Ad26.COV2.S at low or high dose, single or two shots; roughly five received placebo; per-sample allocation not given. Sampling happened 63 days after the first vaccine or placebo injection. TCRdb's table, derived via immunoSEQ multiplex PCR, lists solely in-frame clones and lacks some. Altogether some 450,000 clones are present, less than 95% being singletons, with the ten largest covering roughly 3.9%. This material consisted of peripheral blood, taken in a trial of Ad26.COV2.S vaccine versus placebo. These receptors were taken from a person aged 18 to 65 who received the Ad26.COV2.S COVID-19 vaccine or a placebo.

This chain links TRBV7-9 with TRBJ1-6, with 7 bases lining up with TRBD1. Germline values: CDR1 SEHNR, CDR2 FQNEAQ (reference sequence). This CDR3 spans 15 amino acids. V dropped 5 bases and J dropped 7; count of bases not matched to a gene: 8. In DNA form, the CDR3 reads TGTGCCAGCAGCCCCCGACAGGGCTTAAATTCACCCCTCCACTTT. Translation: CASSPRQGLNSPLHF.

The V gene is TRBV15, the J gene TRBJ2-7, with 9 bases matching TRBD2. CDR1 and CDR2 from the germline V gene are LNHNV and YYDKDF (reference sequence). V lost 0 bases and J lost 1; bases outside the gene matches: 7. This CDR3 spans 17 amino acids. As DNA, the CDR3 is TGTGCCACCAGCAGAGATCGGGCTAGCGGGACATCCTACGAGCAGTACTTC. This encodes CATSRDRASGTSYEQYF.

Of note for this clone: One end of the junction is discordant with germline, which a read error may explain. The CDR3 spells CASSLGPEQIF. CDR3 coding DNA: TGTGCCAGCAGTCTAGGGCCAGAGCAGATCTTC. The chain combines TRBV28 with TRBJ2-7; D uncertain. This CDR3 contains 11 residues. Looked up from germline, CDR1 is MDHEN and CDR2 is SYDVKM.

This sequence joins TRBV7-8 and TRBJ1-2; D unclear. The V end was cut by 4 bases, the J end by 4 bases, with 16 bases between. Germline values: CDR1 SGHVS, CDR2 FQNEAQ. The CDR3 totals 15 residues. The CDR3 protein is CASSSIPDSSYGYTF. CDR3 DNA: TGTGCCAGCAGCTCCATTCCGGATAGTTCCTATGGCTACACCTTC.

The chain is built from TRBV19 and TRBJ1-5, with 9 bases that match TRBD1. V lost 3 bases and J lost 2; bases outside the gene matches: 11. CDR1 is LNHDA, CDR2 SQIVND, per germline (reference sequence). The CDR3 consists of 18 residues. CDR3 coding DNA: TGTGCCAGTAGTATGACAGGGGGATACCCGTCTCGCAATCAGCCCCAGCATTTT. Protein: CASSMTGGYPSRNQPQHF.

CDR3 nucleotide sequence: TGTGCCAGCAGTTTAGGGACTTACAATGAGCAGTTCTTC. Its protein product is CASSLGTYNEQFF. This chain uses TRBV12-3 or TRBV12-4 with TRBJ2-1, with D maybe TRBD2 (5 bases). Trimming cost V 1 base and J 4 bases, with 5 bases left between them. The CDR3 runs 13 residues.

The chain links TRBV7-2 to TRBJ1-4; D is ambiguous. This CDR3 spans 16 amino acids. The germline gives CDR1 SGHTA, CDR2 FQGNSA. The ends were cut back, 1 base at V and 5 bases at J, with 14 bases in the middle. The CDR3 spells CASSLGSWQENEKLFF. In nucleotides, the CDR3 is TGTGCCAGCAGCTTAGGATCCTGGCAGGAAAATGAAAAACTGTTTTTT.

This clone is a singleton in its sample. V and J are TRBV10-3 and TRBJ2-1, with D perhaps matching TRBD2 (6 bases). The CDR3 covers 15 residues. V was trimmed by 5 bases and J by 4 bases, leaving 15 bases between them. Germline CDR1 and CDR2: ENHRY and SYGVKD. The CDR3 loop is CAISKEGSIYNEQFF. The CDR3 nucleotides read TGTGCCATCAGTAAGGAGGGCTCCATTTACAATGAGCAGTTCTTC.

The V call is TRBV11-2, the J call TRBJ2-5, with TRBD2 matching over 8 bases. After removal of 7 bases from V and 4 bases from J, the junction contained 11 bases not matched to a gene. Germline V CDR1 and CDR2: SGHAT, FQNNGV. There are 15 residues in the CDR3. As DNA, the CDR3 is TGTGCCAGCAACCCAACCGGGACTAGGGGAGAGACCCAGTACTTC. Translation: CASNPTGTRGETQYF.

The chain links TRBV5-1 to TRBJ1-2; D not certain. With 5 bases removed from V and 6 bases from J, the gap between germline ends came to 17 bases. This CDR3 has 14 amino acids. Germline V CDR1 and CDR2: SGHRS, YFSETQ. The CDR3 DNA is TGCGCCAGCAGTCTTGGGGTTCGCGAAGATGGCTACACCTTC. This translates into CASSLGVREDGYTF.

The gene calls are TRBV7-8 and TRBJ2-7; 8 bases map to TRBD1. The CDR3 length is 14 residues. Germline-derived CDR1 and CDR2 are SGHVS and FQNEAQ. With V trimmed by 4 bases and J by 4 bases, 6 bases remained unmatched. CDR3 in DNA: TGTGCCAGCAGCTCCCGGACAGGGCGGTACGAGCAGTACTTC. This codes for CASSSRTGRYEQYF.

The chain carries TRBV7-9 and TRBJ2-7; 8 positions agree with TRBD1. This CDR3 contains 14 residues. Unmatched junction bases numbered 6, after V lost 1 base and J lost 7 bases. Germline assignment: CDR1 SEHNR and CDR2 FQNEAQ (reference sequence). The CDR3 nucleotides read TGTGCCAGCAGCTTAGGTCCAGGGGGCAGGGAGCAGTACTTC. Translated: CASSLGPGGREQYF.

The J gene is TRBJ2-3, the V gene TRBV7-9, with 12 bases aligning to TRBD2. The CDR3 is 15 residues long. The V segment lost 5 bases and the J segment 4 bases; nucleotides outside the gene matches: 4. Germline assignment: CDR1 SEHNR and CDR2 FQNEAQ (reference sequence). The CDR3 reads CASSPTSGSPDTQYF. In nucleotides, the CDR3 is TGTGCCAGCAGCCCGACTAGCGGGAGCCCAGATACGCAGTATTTT.

The rearrangement links TRBV27 to TRBJ1-2; no clear D. Germline V lookup: CDR1 MNHEY, CDR2 SMNVEV (reference sequence). The V end lost 5 bases, the J end lost 8 bases, and 9 bases lay between the germline ends. The CDR3 sequence is 11 residues long. The CDR3 sequence: CASSAGSGYTF. CDR3 bases: TGTGCCAGCAGTGCGGGAAGCGGCTACACCTTC.

The chain carries TRBV6-1 and TRBJ2-7; no clear D gene. V dropped 1 base and J dropped 0 bases, with 7 bases sitting between them. Looked up from germline, CDR1 is MNHNS and CDR2 is SASEGT. This CDR3 contains 14 residues. The CDR3 coding sequence is TGTGCCAGCAGTGAAGGCAGGAGCTCCTACGAGCAGTACTTC. The encoded protein is CASSEGRSSYEQYF.

J is TRBJ2-5 and V is TRBV3-1 (or the pseudogene TRBV3-2), with TRBD2 as a possible D gene (6 bases). This CDR3 spans 15 amino acids. Trimming pared 0 bases from V and 7 bases from J, leaving 15 bases between. Per the germline V gene, CDR1 is LGHDT and CDR2 is YNNKEL (reference sequence). The CDR3 region has the DNA TGTGCCAGCAGCCAAGAGAGGGACTCCCTCGGGACCCAGTACTTC. This codes for CASSQERDSLGTQYF.

The chain employs TRBV23-1 and TRBJ2-1, with D possibly matching TRBD2 (5 bases). TRBV23-1 falls under the ORF class, with uncertain function. CDR3 length: 15 residues. Trimming removed 3 bases at V and 5 bases at J, with 14 bases between. This CDR3 is CASSQQLEEDNEQFF. The CDR3 nucleotides read TGCGCCAGCAGTCAGCAACTAGAGGAGGACAATGAGCAGTTCTTC.